This entry lists 21 T cell receptor beta chains sequenced from one sample in a study of neoadjuvant anti-PD-1 for oral cavity cancer. The time point was: after neoadjuvant nivolumab, at surgical resection. Using immunoSEQ multiplex PCR, the repertoire was profiled, and TCRdb retains in-frame clones only, with some absent. This repertoire shows about 24,000 clones, more than 20% found once; its top ten account for about 16%. The sequencing used tumor tissue, collected after nivolumab (anti-PD-1) treatment. These receptor sequences come from a person aged 35-79 years with oral cavity squamous cell carcinoma.

This clone was counted between two and nine times. The chain carries TRBV19 and TRBJ1-2; unclear D gene. This CDR3 spans 13 amino acids. V was clipped by 4 bases and J by 4 bases, with 10 bases between them. Germline loops: CDR1 LNHDA, CDR2 SQIVND (reference sequence). The CDR3 DNA reads as TGTGCCAGTAGTAAAGGGTCAGGCTATGGCTACACCTTC. It specifies CASSKGSGYGYTF.

This clone was counted ten times or more. The genes are TRBV7-6 and TRBJ2-7; TRBD1 aligns across 10 bases. Germline CDR1 SGHVS, CDR2 FNYEAQ. V dropped 3 bases and J dropped 5; count of bases not matched to a gene: 4. This CDR3 has 14 amino acids. The CDR3 sequence: CASSFRQGADEQYF. CDR3 bases: TGTGCCAGCAGCTTCCGACAGGGGGCAGACGAGCAGTACTTC.

This clone showed up just a few times. This chain connects TRBV11-2 to TRBJ2-7, with a weak D call TRBD2 (6 bases). The CDR3 is 16 amino acids. V lost 5 bases and J lost 2, with 19 bases in between. Per germline, CDR1 SGHAT and CDR2 FQNNGV. The CDR3 nucleotides read TGTGCCAGCAGCAGGGTTGGCGGGAAGGATGCCTACGAGCAGTACTTC. This translates into CASSRVGGKDAYEQYF.

The chain has TRBV20-1 and TRBJ2-3; tentative D call: TRBD1 (6 bases). The V and J ends lost 5 bases and 8 bases respectively, with 11 bases between them. Germline CDR1 is DFQATT and CDR2 is SNEGSKA (reference sequence). The CDR3 runs 11 residues. The CDR3 spells CSAPDSVTQYF. The CDR3 coding sequence is TGCAGTGCTCCGGACAGCGTTACGCAGTATTTT.

This clone appeared a few times. This probably arose from a read error, given a far larger clone one base away. The same CDR3 can be traced to other DNA sequences in this sample. The CDR3 DNA reads as TGTGCCAGCAGCTTGCGTTCGGGGGTTAATGGCTACACCTTC. Translated: CASSLRSGVNGYTF. The rearrangement uses TRBV5-4 and TRBJ1-2; tentatively, D is TRBD1 (5 bases). The CDR3 runs 14 residues. Per the germline V gene, CDR1 is SGHNT and CDR2 is YYREEE (reference sequence). Trimming removed 1 base from V and 6 bases from J, with 13 bases in between. The variable domain in full, with the rest retrieved from reference TRBV5-4 and TRBJ1-2, is ETGVTQSPTHLIKTRGQQVTLRCSSQSGHNTVSWYQQALGQGPQFIFQYYREEENGRGNFPPRFSGLQFPNYSSELNVNALELDDSALYLCASSLRSGVNGYTFGSGTRLTVV.

Details on this clone: Within the sample, other DNA sequences also encode this same CDR3. The rearrangement uses TRBV4-1 and TRBJ2-5, with no clear D. Trimming left V 1 base short and J 1 base short, with 4 bases between. CDR3 size: 13 residues. CDR1 is MGHRA and CDR2 is YSYEKL in the germline V gene. CDR3 loop: CASSQVVQETQYF. For the CDR3, the DNA is TGCGCCAGCAGCCAAGTTGTCCAAGAGACCCAGTACTTC.

The chain employs TRBV29-1 and TRBJ1-2, with D possibly matching TRBD1 (6 bases). Deletions cut 6 bases from V and 5 bases from J, with 10 bases between. The CDR3 spans 11 residues. Germline V CDR1 and CDR2: SQVTM, ANQGSEA. Written as DNA, the CDR3 is TGCAGCGTGGGGACACCTTATGGCTACACCTTC. Its translation: CSVGTPYGYTF.

The chain recombines TRBV30 with TRBJ2-3, with D unclear. V was trimmed by 0 bases and J by 4 bases, leaving 8 bases between them. The CDR3 has 13 residues. CDR1 and CDR2 (germline): GTSNPN, SVGIG (reference sequence). CDR3: CAWSVRGADTQYF. CDR3 bases: TGTGCCTGGAGTGTACGTGGGGCAGATACGCAGTATTTT.

The chain carries TRBV5-6 and TRBJ2-1, with D tentatively TRBD2 (5 bases). Looked up from germline, CDR1 is SGHDT and CDR2 is YYEEEE. The CDR3 has 14 residues. Trimming pared 3 bases from V and 2 bases from J, leaving 9 bases between. CDR3 coding DNA: TGTGCCAGCAGCTCAGCCGGGGCCTACAATGAGCAGTTCTTC. It translates to CASSSAGAYNEQFF.

This clone was found a few times. The chain carries TRBV11-1 and TRBJ2-3; 7 bases agree with TRBD2. The CDR3 has 14 residues. Per germline, CDR1 SGHAT and CDR2 FQDESV (reference sequence). The trim removed 2 bases at V and 2 bases at J, leaving 1 base unmatched. As DNA, the CDR3 is TGTGCCAGCAGCTTAAGCGGGAACACAGATACGCAGTATTTT. It is translated as CASSLSGNTDTQYF.

V is TRBV30 and J is TRBJ1-4; TRBD1 matches 9 bases. V lost 3 bases to trimming and J lost 7 bases; unmatched junction nucleotides: 9. The CDR3 contains 15 residues. CDR1 is GTSNPN, CDR2 SVGIG, per germline (reference sequence). CDR3 amino acids: CAWSPGTGLSEKLFF. CDR3 in DNA: TGTGCCTGGAGCCCCGGGACAGGGTTAAGTGAAAAACTGTTTTTT.

This chain links TRBV30 with TRBJ2-1; D uncertain. The V end lost 3 bases, the J end lost 7 bases, and 10 bases lay between the germline ends. CDR3 size: 12 residues. The germline V gene has CDR1 GTSNPN and CDR2 SVGIG (reference sequence). The CDR3 nucleotides read TGTGCCTGGAGCCGCTCGTGGAATGAGCAGTTCTTC. This encodes CAWSRSWNEQFF.

This clone was detected only a few times. CDR3 region: CASRSGLASSYEQYF. The CDR3 nucleotides are TGTGCCAGCAGGTCCGGACTAGCGAGCTCCTACGAGCAGTACTTC. The chain joins TRBV5-4 to TRBJ2-7; 9 nucleotides agree with TRBD2. Germline V gene lookup returns CDR1 SGHNT and CDR2 YYREEE (reference sequence). V shed 5 bases, J shed 0 bases, and the junction held 6 bases outside the gene matches. This CDR3 is 15 amino acids long. The full variable domain, its missing parts supplied by reference TRBV5-4 and TRBJ2-7, is ETGVTQSPTHLIKTRGQQVTLRCSSQSGHNTVSWYQQALGQGPQFIFQYYREEENGRGNFPPRFSGLQFPNYSSELNVNALELDDSALYLCASRSGLASSYEQYFGPGTRLTVT.

The sample holds a few counts of this clone. The chain recombines TRBV7-8 with TRBJ1-2, with D unclear. Germline V gives CDR1 SGHVS, CDR2 FQNEAQ. V was shortened by 7 bases and J by 3 bases, with 18 bases between the two germline ends. The CDR3 runs to 15 residues. CDR3: CASTPEPTFDYGYTF. DNA for the CDR3: TGTGCCAGCACACCCGAGCCGACATTCGACTATGGCTACACCTTC. Full variable domain (missing parts from reference TRBV7-8 and TRBJ1-2): GAGVSQSPRYKVAKRGQDVALRCDPISGHVSLFWYQQALGQGPEFLTYFQNEAQLDKSGLPSDRFFAERPEGSVSTLKIQRTQQEDSAVYLCASTPEPTFDYGYTFGSGTRLTVV.

The V call is TRBV7-2, the J call TRBJ1-1; D gene unclear. V was clipped by 0 bases and J by 0 bases, with 8 bases between them. This CDR3 has 15 residues. The germline V gene has CDR1 SGHTA and CDR2 FQGNSA. The CDR3, as DNA: TGTGCCAGCAGCTTAGCGCGGTACATGAACACTGAAGCTTTCTTT. Protein product: CASSLARYMNTEAFF.

The V and J genes are TRBV18 and TRBJ2-4; TRBD1 is a possible D gene (5 bases). The V end was cut by 4 bases, the J end by 8 bases, with 12 bases between. The CDR3 totals 13 residues. Germline V gene data show CDR1 as KGHSH and CDR2 as LQKENI. Here the CDR3 DNA reads TGTGCCAGCTCACAGCCGACCAGGGACATTCAGTACTTC. Amino acids: CASSQPTRDIQYF.

In its sample, this clone was seen a few times. The V gene is TRBV11-2, the J gene TRBJ2-1; tentatively, D is TRBD2 (5 bases). This CDR3 is built from 14 residues. Germline loops: CDR1 SGHAT, CDR2 FQNNGV. V was cut by 2 bases and J by 6 bases, with 11 bases left in between. CDR3 nucleotides: TGTGCCAGCAGCTTAAACCCGGGGAGCAATGAGCAGTTCTTC. It is translated as CASSLNPGSNEQFF.

This clone was detected a few times. V and J are TRBV19 and TRBJ2-2, with a weak D call TRBD2 (6 bases). The length of the CDR3 is 14 residues. Germline loops: CDR1 LNHDA, CDR2 SQIVND (reference sequence). V dropped 7 bases and J dropped 2 bases, with 11 bases sitting between them. The CDR3, as DNA: TGTGCCAGTAAATTGGGGACTAACACCGGGGAGCTGTTTTTT. Protein sequence: CASKLGTNTGELFF.

A word on this clone: Other DNA variants within this sample encode the same CDR3. This chain connects TRBV30 to TRBJ2-7; D ambiguous. This CDR3 is built from 12 residues. V was trimmed by 2 bases and J by 6 bases, leaving 11 bases between them. Germline assignment: CDR1 GTSNPN and CDR2 SVGIG (reference sequence). CDR3 sequence: CAWSLLGSEQYF. The CDR3 DNA follows: TGTGCCTGGAGTCTCCTGGGTTCCGAGCAGTACTTC.

This chain links TRBV6-6 with TRBJ2-1; 10 bases agree with TRBD2. Germline V gene data show CDR1 as MNHNY and CDR2 as SVGAGI (reference sequence). The CDR3 has 15 amino acids. V shed 2 bases and J 10 bases; nucleotides not matched to a gene: 8. The CDR3 region has the DNA TGTGCCAGCAGTTACGCACTAGCGGGAATTGGCGAGCAGTTCTTC. Translation: CASSYALAGIGEQFF.

This clone was detected a few times. The chain carries TRBV19 and TRBJ2-1; tentative D call: TRBD2 (5 bases). The CDR3 extends over 15 amino acids. Trimming stripped 0 bases from V and 0 bases from J, with 6 bases between. The germline V gene has CDR1 LNHDA and CDR2 SQIVND (reference sequence). CDR3 region: CASSIDGISYNEQFF. CDR3 nucleotides: TGTGCCAGTAGTATAGACGGGATCTCCTACAATGAGCAGTTCTTC.